This TCR beta chain was found in a study of T cells in Graves' hyperthyroidism and ophthalmopathy (dated by TCRdb to the late 2010s). Regarding the research as a whole: Peripheral blood samples were taken at initial diagnosis, before any treatment was given. A discovery cohort of approximately 97 patients, about 44 with Graves' ophthalmopathy and approximately 57 with stable Graves' hyperthyroidism, was used to find distinguishing TCR V-J signatures. Prospective prediction of ophthalmopathy was tested in an independent validation cohort consisting of under 20 hyperthyroidism patients and some 16 patients who later progressed to ophthalmopathy. For training and testing, the 100 or so patients in the discovery cohort were randomly divided in a 7:3 ratio. Thyroid tissue and blood T-cell repertoires from six Graves' hyperthyroidism patients were also compared in the study. After blood sampling, hyperthyroidism patients were treated with methimazole at a starting dose of 30 mg daily, and ophthalmopathy patients were treated with high-dose intravenous methylprednisolone. TCR Vbeta CDR3 sequencing of 140 or so peripheral blood samples (under 45 ophthalmopathy, 75 to 85 hyperthyroidism and roughly 17 progressor patients) is reported in the paper. Paper-wide results and their limitations: In validation, the model predicted progression to ophthalmopathy with 55% to 71% sensitivity and about 73% specificity, a median of around six months before onset. Ophthalmopathy was separated from stable hyperthyroidism by a 13 V-J signature model, with just over 85% sensitivity and approximately 81% specificity obtained in cross-validation and 80%/75% obtained in testing. No statistical method was used to set the sample size in advance, and investigators knew the group allocation. Most expanded thyroid clonotypes (frequency above 0.001) were also detected in blood, suggesting blood repertoires may reflect thyroid immune responses.

The TCR beta CDR3 regions were amplified from the RNA transcripts. The first round of RT-PCR for the TCR CDR3 was performed with the HTBI primer set and the Qiagen OneStep RT-PCR kit. The libraries were constructed in a second round of multiplex PCR and then size-selected and purified. The libraries were sequenced on an Illumina HiSeq2000 using paired-end 100 bp reads. As for the original processing: Raw data were processed with SOAPnuke, discarding reads with adapters, uncalled bases, mean Phred below 15, or no exact constant-primer or identifier match. COPE v1.2.5 was used to merge the high-quality paired reads, and each unique nucleotide sequence was defined as a clonotype. Clonotypes were aligned to IMGT TRBV, TRBD and TRBJ reference segments using MiTCR v1.1. Analysis was restricted to V-J combinations with a frequency above 0.0001, which covered roughly 99% of repertoires. A TCS score was defined as the ratio of F50 (clonal expansion) to E x V (chaos), with BLOSUM62-based TCRdist applied between CDR3 peptides within each V-J. Welch's t-statistics and random forest reduced roughly 500 V-J features to under 15, which were used in a naive Bayes classifier (R e1071). TCRdb handled the public reads itself, with Q25 trimming in fastp and clone calling in MiXCR, and kept productive beta chains. Identical CDR3 proteins give one entry, which carries the most common genes and DNA. The V and J calls and clone size are TCRdb's, not the authors'. The sample table records roughly 510,000 distinct CDR3 sequences; around 20% of these occur just once. 26% of the sample belongs to the ten largest clones.

Stable Graves' hyperthyroidism was defined as the absence of progression to ophthalmopathy over 18 months of follow-up. Hyperthyroidism patients were newly diagnosed, with disease duration under 2 months, and aged 18 to 65 years. Patients with uncontrolled infections, other autoimmune diseases, pregnancy or lactation were excluded. Diagnoses were established on the basis of clinical symptoms, serum thyroxine and TRAb, thyroid ultrasound, and orbital computed tomography. PBMCs were isolated from 10 ml of fresh peripheral blood by Ficoll-Paque density gradient centrifugation. Total RNA was extracted with Trizol reagent, and quality was checked on an Agilent 2100 Bioanalyzer. This clonotype has at least ten counts. The antigen it recognizes is unknown. No much larger clone is present one base from it, and per-base qualities are unavailable. The clonotype originates from a young man with Graves' hyperthyroidism. The sequencing sample was made of blood.

The CDR3 region: CASNPGLTSSGANVLTF. The base sequence is TGTGCCAGCAATCCGGGCCTAACCTCCTCTGGGGCCAACGTCCTGACTTTC. This chain is built from TRBV12-3 or TRBV12-4 and TRBJ2-6; a confident D gene designation cannot be given. The CDR3 covers 17 residues, taking in both the cysteine and the phenylalanine. CDR3 DNA is the only sequence kept; it has 51 bases, read in frame from the first base. Cut back by 7 bases and 0 bases, the V and J ends lie 16 bases apart.